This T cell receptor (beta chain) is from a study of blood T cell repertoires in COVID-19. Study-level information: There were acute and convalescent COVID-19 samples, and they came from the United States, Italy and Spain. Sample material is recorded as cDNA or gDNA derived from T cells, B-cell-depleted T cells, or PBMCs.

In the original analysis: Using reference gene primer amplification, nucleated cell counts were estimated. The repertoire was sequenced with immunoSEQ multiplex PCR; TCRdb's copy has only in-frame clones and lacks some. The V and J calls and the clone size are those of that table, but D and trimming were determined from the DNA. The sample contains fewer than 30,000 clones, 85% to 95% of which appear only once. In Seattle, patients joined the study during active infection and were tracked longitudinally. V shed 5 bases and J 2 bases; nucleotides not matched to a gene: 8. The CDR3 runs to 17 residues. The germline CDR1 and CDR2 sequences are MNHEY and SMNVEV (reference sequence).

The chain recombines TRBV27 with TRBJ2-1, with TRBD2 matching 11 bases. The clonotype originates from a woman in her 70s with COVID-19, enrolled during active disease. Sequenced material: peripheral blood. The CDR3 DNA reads TGTGCCAGCAGTGGTCTGACTAGCGGGACCCCCTACAATGAGCAGTTCTTC. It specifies CASSGLTSGTPYNEQFF.